This paragraph reports one T cell receptor beta chain. This sample was taken from a study of blood T cell repertoires in COVID-19. Study-level information: The origin of the acute and convalescent COVID-19 samples was the United States, Italy and Spain. PBMCs, B-cell-depleted T cells, or T cells were the source of the cDNA or gDNA that made up the material.

The CDR3 spans 13 residues. Germline V gives CDR1 SNHLY, CDR2 FYNNEI. V gave up 5 bases and J gave up 2 bases, with 9 bases separating them. Study processing details: Cell counts per sample came from amplifying reference gene primers. Repertoires were generated with immunoSEQ multiplex PCR, while TCRdb's copy carries only in-frame clones and drops some. V, J and clone size derive from that table, while D and trimming were established from the DNA sequence. The sample carries roughly 76,000 clones, 91% recorded once. The sequenced material came from peripheral blood. The genes are TRBV2 and TRBJ1-1; D possibly corresponds to TRBD1 (5 bases). This clonotype was obtained from a woman aged 60-70 years with active COVID-19. CDR3 nucleotide sequence: TGTGCCAGCAGTCTACAGGAAAACACTGAAGCTTTCTTT. This encodes CASSLQENTEAFF.